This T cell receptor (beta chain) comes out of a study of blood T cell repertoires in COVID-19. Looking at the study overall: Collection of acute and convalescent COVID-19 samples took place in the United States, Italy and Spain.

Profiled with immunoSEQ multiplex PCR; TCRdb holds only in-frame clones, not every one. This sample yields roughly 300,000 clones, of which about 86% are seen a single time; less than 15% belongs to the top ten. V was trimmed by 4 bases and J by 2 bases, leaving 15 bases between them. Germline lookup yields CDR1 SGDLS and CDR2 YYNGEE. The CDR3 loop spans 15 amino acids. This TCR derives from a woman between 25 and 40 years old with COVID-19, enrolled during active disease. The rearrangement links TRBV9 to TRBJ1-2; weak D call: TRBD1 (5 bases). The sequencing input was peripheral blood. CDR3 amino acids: CASSQSLTENYGYTF. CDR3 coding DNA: TGTGCCAGCAGCCAATCTCTGACAGAAAACTATGGCTACACCTTC. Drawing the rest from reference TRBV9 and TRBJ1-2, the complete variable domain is DSGVTQTPKHLITATGQRVTLRCSPRSGDLSVYWYQQSLDQGLQFLIQYYNGEERAKGNILERFSAQQFPDLHSELNLSSLELGDSALYFCASSQSLTENYGYTFGSGTRLTVV.